This TCR beta chain was retrieved from a study of OX40 agonist ivuxolimab in advanced cancers. Background on the whole study: Ivuxolimab was an agonistic, fully human IgG2 monoclonal antibody directed against OX40 (CD134), a costimulatory receptor. Intravenous ivuxolimab was administered to patients every 2 weeks at six dose levels: 0.01, 0.1, 0.3, 1.5, 3 and 10 mg/kg. Of the 50 to 55 dose-escalation patients, hepatocellular carcinoma was present in approximately 20, melanoma in approximately 15, renal cell carcinoma in 9 and head and neck cancer in 9. In the dose-escalation cohort, around four fifths of patients were male, and the mean age was roughly 60 years with a range of roughly 20 to 85. Prior anti-PD-1, anti-PD-L1 or anti-CTLA-4 therapy was permitted, and checkpoint inhibitors had been received by about 44% of dose-escalation patients. Partial responses were achieved by three dose-escalation patients, of whom one had hepatocellular carcinoma and two had cutaneous melanoma. Peripheral TCRbeta sequencing was intended to test whether TCR sequence diversity was altered and clonal T-cell expansion was caused by ivuxolimab. The paper covers the monotherapy dose-escalation part of the phase I ivuxolimab trial, which included N = 52 patients.

The CDR3 measures 14 amino acids from cysteine to phenylalanine. Just the 42-base CDR3 DNA is kept, in frame starting at base 1. The germline V gene (reference sequence) supplies CDR1 SEHNR and CDR2 FQNEAQ. Trimming at the junction amounts to 6 bases on V and 1 base on J, and the germline ends lie 12 bases apart. Overall results and qualifications from the work: In partial responders in the 0.1-3.0 mg/kg groups, normalized peripheral clonal expansion was found to be among the lowest, especially among CD8+ T cells. The antigen specificity of the clonally expanded peripheral T cells was not determined. At doses of 0.1 to 3.0 mg/kg, clonal expansion of both CD4+ and CD8+ blood T cells was observed from baseline to week 6. Low levels of normalized T-cell clonal expansion were also seen in some patients who did not respond. After ivuxolimab, more expanded clones were found on average in CD8+ T cells than in CD4+ T cells.

Notes on this clone: Its antigen target is currently unknown. The input lacks base qualities; no much larger clone sits a single base away.

The trial excluded patients who had a history of autoimmune disease or who were on systemic immunosuppression. Peripheral blood for TCR sequencing was collected from all dose cohorts at baseline, on cycle 4 day 1, and on cycle 7 day 1. The samples were drawn from a first-in-human, open-label, multicenter phase I dose-escalation trial of ivuxolimab. Adults with locally advanced or metastatic melanoma, renal cell, hepatocellular, or head and neck squamous cell carcinoma were enrolled in the trial. Before TCR sequencing, CD4+ T cells and CD8+ T cells from peripheral blood were sorted into separate populations. Genomic DNA was extracted from sorted cells for sequencing of the TCRbeta CDR3 region. The immunoSEQ Assay was used to sequence the TCRbeta CDR3 regions. Here the immuneACCESS table is served through TCRdb, limited to in-frame sequences with V and J called. Missing clones are a known gap in these copies; in checked studies unresolved V genes cover under half, and the rest lacks a known reason. In all, the sample holds over 50,000 clones, and around four fifths of those were seen once. The ten largest account for roughly 4% of the sample.

The chain is encoded by TRBV7-9 joined to TRBJ2-5; the D gene is not confidently resolved. Specimen: CD4+ or CD8+ T cells sorted from blood, collected in a trial of the OX40 agonist ivuxolimab. This receptor was identified in an adult with an advanced solid tumor such as melanoma, head and neck, liver or kidney cancer. The nucleotides read TGTGCCAGCAGACCCGGACGTTTCCAAGAGACCCAGTACTTC. Its coded protein is CASRPGRFQETQYF.